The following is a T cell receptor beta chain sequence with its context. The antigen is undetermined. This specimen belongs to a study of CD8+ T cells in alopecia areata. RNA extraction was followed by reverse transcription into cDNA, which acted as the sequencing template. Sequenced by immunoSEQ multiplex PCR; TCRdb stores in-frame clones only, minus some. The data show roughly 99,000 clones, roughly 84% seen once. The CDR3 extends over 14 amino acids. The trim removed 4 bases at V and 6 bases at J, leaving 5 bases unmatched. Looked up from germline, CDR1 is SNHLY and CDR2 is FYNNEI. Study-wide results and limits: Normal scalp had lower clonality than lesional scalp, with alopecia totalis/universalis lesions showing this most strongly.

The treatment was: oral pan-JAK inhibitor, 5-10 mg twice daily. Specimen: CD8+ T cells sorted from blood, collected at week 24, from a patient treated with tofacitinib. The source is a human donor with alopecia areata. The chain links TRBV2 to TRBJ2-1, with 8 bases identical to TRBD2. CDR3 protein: CASSGGGLGNEQFF. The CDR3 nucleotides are TGTGCCAGCAGTGGCGGGGGGCTAGGCAATGAGCAGTTCTTC.